Following are 19 T cell receptor beta chains from one sample sequenced in a study of OX40 agonist ivuxolimab in advanced cancers. The library relied on the immunoSEQ multiplex PCR assay. The source is immuneACCESS, and TCRdb retained only in-frame sequences with V and J called. Part of the clones is not carried over; for the studies checked, unresolved V genes explain less than half of this, and the remainder is unexplained. Counted in this sample were 45,000 or so clones; 88% of them appeared once. The top ten hold 6.5% to 9% of the sample. The starting material was CD4+ or CD8+ T cells sorted from blood, obtained in a trial of the OX40 agonist ivuxolimab. The source of these receptors is an adult with an advanced solid tumor such as melanoma, head and neck, liver or kidney cancer.

V gene TRBV6-5 combines with J gene TRBJ2-2; D remains unclear. Trimming shortened V by 2 bases and J by 6 bases, and 7 bases separated the two germline ends. Per germline, CDR1 MNHEY and CDR2 SVGAGI. The CDR3 runs to 13 residues. The CDR3 spells CASSYPLAGELFF. CDR3 nucleotides: TGTGCCAGCAGTTACCCGCTGGCCGGGGAGCTGTTTTTT.

The V gene is TRBV2, the J gene TRBJ2-2, with TRBD2 matching 11 bases. CDR1 SNHLY and CDR2 FYNNEI come from the germline V gene. The CDR3 has 17 residues. The ends lost 1 base at V and 4 bases at J; junction bases unmatched: 5. CDR3 protein: CASSEGGTSGPTGELFF. CDR3 nucleotides: TGTGCCAGCAGTGAAGGGGGGACTAGCGGTCCCACCGGGGAGCTGTTTTTT.

The genes are TRBV11-3 and TRBJ2-1; unclear D gene. Germline CDR1 and CDR2: SGHNT and YENEEA. V was cut by 9 bases and J by 0 bases, with 9 bases left in between. The CDR3 spans 13 residues. CDR3 in amino acids: CASSSSSYNEQFF. The CDR3 nucleotides are TGTGCCAGTAGCAGTAGCTCCTACAATGAGCAGTTCTTC.

This clone was seen more than once but under ten times. V is TRBV9 and J is TRBJ2-1, with 8 bases fitting TRBD1. Germline V gene data show CDR1 as SGDLS and CDR2 as YYNGEE. The CDR3 has 14 amino acids. V lost 0 bases to trimming and J lost 7 bases; unmatched junction nucleotides: 3. The CDR3 nucleotides are TGTGCCAGCAGCGTAGGAAACAGGGGGAATGAGCAGTTCTTC. It codes for CASSVGNRGNEQFF.

The chain links TRBV11-2 to TRBJ2-5; 8 bases fit TRBD2. J was trimmed by 2 bases and V by 3 bases; bases with no gene match: 8. Germline lookup yields CDR1 SGHAT and CDR2 FQNNGV. The CDR3 totals 16 residues. The CDR3 protein is CASSFGVAGSQETQYF. CDR3 in DNA: TGTGCCAGCAGCTTCGGGGTAGCGGGATCTCAAGAGACCCAGTACTTC.

The V and J genes are TRBV7-9 and TRBJ1-2; D is unclear. V was pared by 3 bases and J by 5 bases, with 7 bases between. The CDR3 has 12 residues. Germline V gene data show CDR1 as SEHNR and CDR2 as FQNEAQ (reference sequence). Here the CDR3 DNA reads TGTGCCAGCAGCTTCGTCCAGTATGGCTACACCTTC. This sequence encodes CASSFVQYGYTF. Supplemented by reference TRBV7-9 and TRBJ1-2, the full variable domain reads DTGVSQNPRHKITKRGQNVTFRCDPISEHNRLYWYRQTLGQGPEFLTYFQNEAQLEKSRLLSDRFSAERPKGSFSTLEIQRTEQGDSAMYLCASSFVQYGYTFGSGTRLTVV.

V usage is TRBV7-9 and J usage is TRBJ2-2; maybe TRBD2 (6 bases). This CDR3 has 15 amino acids. Germline CDR1 reads SEHNR; CDR2 reads FQNEAQ (reference sequence). The V end was cut by 1 base, the J end by 6 bases, with 12 bases between. The CDR3 DNA is TGTGCCAGCAGCTTAGACGGGAGTGGGGCCGGGGAGCTGTTTTTT. This gives the protein CASSLDGSGAGELFF.

This sequence joins TRBV10-2 and TRBJ1-1, with D perhaps matching TRBD1 (5 bases). The CDR3 runs 12 residues. Per the germline V gene, CDR1 is WSHSY and CDR2 is SAAADI. Here the CDR3 DNA reads TGCACCAAATGGGGGGGGAACACTGAAGCTTTCTTT. Translation: CTKWGGNTEAFF.

In nucleotides, the CDR3 is TGTGCCAGCTCACCAGCTTTTCTTGGGGAAGGAAAACTGTTTTTT. This codes for CASSPAFLGEGKLFF. This chain connects TRBV18 to TRBJ1-4; D ambiguous. The length of the CDR3 is 15 residues. Germline loops: CDR1 KGHSH, CDR2 LQKENI. The V end lost 2 bases, the J end lost 10 bases, and 17 bases lay between the germline ends.

Worth noting for this clone: The junction departs from the called germline gene at one end, perhaps through a read error. The genes are TRBV5-1 and TRBJ2-2; the D is unclear. CDR3 length: 15 residues. Germline assignment: CDR1 SGHRS and CDR2 YFSETQ. The CDR3 loop reads CASSILAGNTGELFF. The CDR3 DNA reads as TGTGCCAGCAGCATTCTGGCAGGGAACACCGGGGAGCTGTTTTTT. Full variable domain (remainder filled in from reference TRBV5-1 and TRBJ2-2): KAGVTQTPRYLIKTRGQQVTLSCSPISGHRSVSWYQQTPGQGLQFLFEYFSETQRNKGNFPGRFSGRQFSNSRSEMNVSTLELGDSALYLCASSILAGNTGELFFGEGSRLTVL.

The V and J genes are TRBV18 and TRBJ1-3, with 8 nucleotides matching TRBD1. V was clipped by 0 bases and J by 4 bases; unmatched bases: 2. The CDR3 is 15 amino acids. Germline V gene data show CDR1 as KGHSH and CDR2 as LQKENI. CDR3 sequence (DNA): TGTGCCAGCTCACCACCCGGGACAGGAGGAAACACCATATATTTT. Translated, it gives CASSPPGTGGNTIYF. The entire variable domain, with the rest obtained from reference TRBV18 and TRBJ1-3, is as follows: NAGVMQNPRHLVRRRGQEARLRCSPMKGHSHVYWYRQLPEEGLKFMVYLQKENIIDESGMPKERFSAEFPKEGPSILRIQQVVRGDSAAYFCASSPPGTGGNTIYFGEGSWLTVV.

V is TRBV29-1 and J is TRBJ1-5; TRBD1 matches at 11 bases. CDR1 is SQVTM and CDR2 is ANQGSEA in the germline V gene. The V segment lost 6 bases and the J segment 2 bases; nucleotides outside the gene matches: 0. This CDR3 has 13 residues. CDR3 region: CSVGQGGNQPQHF. The CDR3 DNA follows: TGCAGCGTGGGACAGGGGGGCAATCAGCCCCAGCATTTT.

V and J are TRBV29-1 and TRBJ2-6; a weak D match, TRBD1 (5 bases). V was pared by 7 bases and J by 0 bases, with 10 bases between. The CDR3 is made up of 14 amino acids. Germline V gene lookup returns CDR1 SQVTM and CDR2 ANQGSEA. For the CDR3, the DNA is TGCAGCGCGACAGAGGTCTCTGGGGCCAACGTCCTGACTTTC. Translating it yields CSATEVSGANVLTF.

This clone came up once. The chain is built from TRBV6-1 and TRBJ2-5, with a possible D match to TRBD1 (5 bases). The CDR3 consists of 12 residues. In germline, CDR1 is MNHNS, CDR2 SASEGT. Deletions cut 8 bases from V and 9 bases from J, with 16 bases between. CDR3 nucleotide sequence: TGTGCCAGCGGCGACAGCCCGGCGGCCCAGTACTTC. Translating gives CASGDSPAAQYF.

The chain joins TRBV29-1 to TRBJ2-3, with D maybe TRBD2 (5 bases). Trimming pared 2 bases from V and 13 bases from J, leaving 13 bases between. Germline V gene lookup returns CDR1 SQVTM and CDR2 ANQGSEA. The CDR3 length is 11 residues. The CDR3 sequence is CSVERGRIEYF. CDR3 coding DNA: TGCAGCGTTGAACGGGGTCGGATAGAGTATTTT.

The chain couples TRBV4-2 to TRBJ1-4, with D tentatively TRBD1 (5 bases). The V and J ends lost 1 base and 4 bases respectively, with 25 bases between them. From germline, CDR1 is LGHNA and CDR2 YNFKEQ. CDR3 size: 20 residues. The CDR3 DNA reads TGTGCCAGCAGCCAAGTCCCCCGGGTAGGGGAAGTAATGTTTAATGAAAAACTGTTTTTT. Translating gives CASSQVPRVGEVMFNEKLFF.

The chain combines TRBV5-6 with TRBJ1-3; the D is unclear. Between the trimmed V and J ends, which lost 0 bases and 3 bases, there was a span of 10 bases. CDR3 size: 15 residues. In germline, CDR1 is SGHDT, CDR2 YYEEEE. The CDR3 loop is CASSLGPLIGNTIYF. The DNA for the CDR3 is TGTGCCAGCAGCTTGGGCCCTTTAATTGGAAACACCATATATTTT.

The J gene is TRBJ1-1, the V gene TRBV7-2; D gene ambiguous. The CDR3 is 14 amino acids. The V gene's germline CDR1 is SGHTA and CDR2 FQGNSA. Trimming took 4 bases from V and 4 from J, leaving 13 bases between them. The CDR3 sequence: CASSSRVSSTEAFF. CDR3 bases: TGTGCCAGCAGCTCCCGTGTTAGTAGCACTGAAGCTTTCTTT.

The V gene is TRBV29-1, the J gene TRBJ1-4, with 7 bases identical to TRBD1. The CDR3 sequence is 13 residues long. V lost 5 bases, J lost 5 bases, and 5 bases stayed unmatched. Germline CDR1 SQVTM, CDR2 ANQGSEA. DNA for the CDR3: TGCAGCGTTAAGACAGGGTCAAATGAAAAACTGTTTTTT. Translating gives CSVKTGSNEKLFF.